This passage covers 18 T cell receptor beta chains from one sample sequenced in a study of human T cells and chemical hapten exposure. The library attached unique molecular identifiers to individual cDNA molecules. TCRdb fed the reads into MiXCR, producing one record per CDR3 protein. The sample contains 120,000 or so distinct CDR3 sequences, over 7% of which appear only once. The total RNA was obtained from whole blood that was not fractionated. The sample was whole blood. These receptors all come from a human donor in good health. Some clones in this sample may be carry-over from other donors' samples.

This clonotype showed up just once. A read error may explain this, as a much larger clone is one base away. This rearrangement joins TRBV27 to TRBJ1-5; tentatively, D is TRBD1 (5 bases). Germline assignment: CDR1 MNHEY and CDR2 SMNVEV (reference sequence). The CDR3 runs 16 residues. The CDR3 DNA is TGTACCAGCAGTTTAAGAAGGGACTGGAGCAATCAGCCCCAGCATTTT. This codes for CTSSLRRDWSNQPQHF.

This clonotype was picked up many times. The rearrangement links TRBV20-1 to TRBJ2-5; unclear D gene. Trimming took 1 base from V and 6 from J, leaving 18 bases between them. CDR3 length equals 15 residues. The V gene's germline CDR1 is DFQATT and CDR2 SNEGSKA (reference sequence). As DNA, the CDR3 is TGCAGTGCTAGAGGCACCCGGGCCAGCAGCAAGACCCAGTACTTC. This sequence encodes CSARGTRASSKTQYF.

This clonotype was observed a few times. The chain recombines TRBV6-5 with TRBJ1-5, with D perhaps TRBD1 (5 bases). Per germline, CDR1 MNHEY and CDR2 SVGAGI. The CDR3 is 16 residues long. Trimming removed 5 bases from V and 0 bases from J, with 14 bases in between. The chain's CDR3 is CASSPRDWNSNQPQHF. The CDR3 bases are TGTGCCAGCAGTCCCCGGGACTGGAATAGCAATCAGCCCCAGCATTTT.

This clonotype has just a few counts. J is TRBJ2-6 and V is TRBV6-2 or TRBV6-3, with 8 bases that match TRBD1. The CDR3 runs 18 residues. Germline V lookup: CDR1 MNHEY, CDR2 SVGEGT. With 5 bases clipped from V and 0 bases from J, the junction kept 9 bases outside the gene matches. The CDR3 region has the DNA TGTGCCAGCAGTACCCGACAGGGGACTTACTCTGGGGCCAACGTCCTGACTTTC. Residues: CASSTRQGTYSGANVLTF.

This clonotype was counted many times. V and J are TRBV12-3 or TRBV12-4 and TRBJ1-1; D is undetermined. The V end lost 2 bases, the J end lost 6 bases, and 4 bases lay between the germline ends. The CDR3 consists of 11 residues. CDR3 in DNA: TGTGCCAGCAGTTTATTCCCTGAAGCTTTCTTT. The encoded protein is CASSLFPEAFF.

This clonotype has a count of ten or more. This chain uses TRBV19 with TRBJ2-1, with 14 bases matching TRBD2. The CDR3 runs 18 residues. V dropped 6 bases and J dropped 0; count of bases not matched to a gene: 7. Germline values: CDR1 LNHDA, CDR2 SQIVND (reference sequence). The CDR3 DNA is TGTGCCAGTAGCCCTCCGGGACTAGCGGGGGACTCCTACAATGAGCAGTTCTTC. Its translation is CASSPPGLAGDSYNEQFF.

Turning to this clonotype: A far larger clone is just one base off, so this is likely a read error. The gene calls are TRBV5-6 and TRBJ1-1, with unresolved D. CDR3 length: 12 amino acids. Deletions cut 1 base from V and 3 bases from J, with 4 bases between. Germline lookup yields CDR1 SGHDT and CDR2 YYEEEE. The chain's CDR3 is CASSLRDTEAFF. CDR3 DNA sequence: TGTGCCAGCAGCTTGAGGGACACTGAAGCTTTCTTT.

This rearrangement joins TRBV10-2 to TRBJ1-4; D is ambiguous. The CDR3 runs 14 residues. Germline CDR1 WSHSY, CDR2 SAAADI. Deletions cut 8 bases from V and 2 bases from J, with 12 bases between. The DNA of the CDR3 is TGCGCCAGCCGGGAACGAGGCACTAATGAAAAACTGTTTTTT. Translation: CASRERGTNEKLFF.

CDR3 in amino acids: CASSLALGTGEFTEAFF. CDR3 coding DNA: TGTGCCAGCAGCTTAGCGCTGGGGACAGGCGAATTCACTGAAGCTTTCTTT. The gene calls are TRBV7-9 and TRBJ1-1, with 8 bases identical to TRBD1. J was trimmed by 4 bases and V by 0 bases; bases with no gene match: 10. The CDR3 runs to 17 residues. Germline CDR1 reads SEHNR; CDR2 reads FQNEAQ (reference sequence).

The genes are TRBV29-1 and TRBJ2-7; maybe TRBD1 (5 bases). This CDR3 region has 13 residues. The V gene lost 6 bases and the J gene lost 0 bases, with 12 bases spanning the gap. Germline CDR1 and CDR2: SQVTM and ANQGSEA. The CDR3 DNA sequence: TGCAGCGTAGGTCACAGGCACTCCTACGAGCAGTACTTC. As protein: CSVGHRHSYEQYF.

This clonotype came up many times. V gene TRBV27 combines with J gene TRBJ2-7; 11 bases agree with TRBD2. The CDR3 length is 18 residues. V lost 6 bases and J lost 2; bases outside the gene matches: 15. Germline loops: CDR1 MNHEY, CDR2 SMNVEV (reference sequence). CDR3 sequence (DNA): TGTGCCAGCAGCCGAAACCCCCGACTAGCGGGACCTACCTACGAGCAGTACTTC. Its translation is CASSRNPRLAGPTYEQYF.

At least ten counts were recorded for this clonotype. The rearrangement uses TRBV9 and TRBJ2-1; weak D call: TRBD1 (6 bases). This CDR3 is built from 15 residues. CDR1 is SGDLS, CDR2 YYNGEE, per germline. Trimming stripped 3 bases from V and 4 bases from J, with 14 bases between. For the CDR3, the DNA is TGTGCCAGCAGCGCACCAGGGGCCTTGTACAATGAGCAGTTCTTC. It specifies CASSAPGALYNEQFF.

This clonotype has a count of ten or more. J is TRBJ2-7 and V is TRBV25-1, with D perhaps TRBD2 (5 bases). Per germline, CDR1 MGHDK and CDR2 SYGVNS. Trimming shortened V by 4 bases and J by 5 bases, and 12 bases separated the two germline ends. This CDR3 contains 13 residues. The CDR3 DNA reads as TGTGCCAGCAGTGCCACTACGGGGAACGAGCAGTACTTC. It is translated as CASSATTGNEQYF.

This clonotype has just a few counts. This CDR3 reads CATSDRTDKNTEAFF. The CDR3 region has the DNA TGTGCCACCAGTGACCGGACAGATAAGAACACTGAAGCTTTCTTT. This chain connects TRBV24-1 to TRBJ1-1; maybe TRBD1 (6 bases). The germline CDR1 and CDR2 sequences are KGHDR and SFDVKD. The CDR3 is 15 residues long. V dropped 4 bases and J dropped 1 base, with 12 bases sitting between them.

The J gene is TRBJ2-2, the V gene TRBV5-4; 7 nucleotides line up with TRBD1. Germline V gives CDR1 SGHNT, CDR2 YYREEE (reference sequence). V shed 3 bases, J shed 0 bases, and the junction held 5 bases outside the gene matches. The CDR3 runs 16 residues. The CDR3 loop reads CASSSRDSANTGELFF. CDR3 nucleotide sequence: TGTGCCAGCAGCTCCCGGGACAGCGCGAACACCGGGGAGCTGTTTTTT.

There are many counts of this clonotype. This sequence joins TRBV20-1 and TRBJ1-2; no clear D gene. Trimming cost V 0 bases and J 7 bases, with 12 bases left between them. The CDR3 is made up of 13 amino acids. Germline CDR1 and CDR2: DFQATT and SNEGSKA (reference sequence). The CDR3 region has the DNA TGCAGTGCTAGAGATGATGACAATTCTGGCTACACCTTC. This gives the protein CSARDDDNSGYTF.

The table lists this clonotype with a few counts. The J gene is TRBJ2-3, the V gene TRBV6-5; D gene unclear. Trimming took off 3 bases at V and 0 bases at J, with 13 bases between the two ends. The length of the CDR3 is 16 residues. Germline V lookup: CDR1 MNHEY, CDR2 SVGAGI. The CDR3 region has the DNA TGTGCCAGCAGTTATAGGCTCGCCGCTAGCACAGATACGCAGTATTTT. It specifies CASSYRLAASTDTQYF.

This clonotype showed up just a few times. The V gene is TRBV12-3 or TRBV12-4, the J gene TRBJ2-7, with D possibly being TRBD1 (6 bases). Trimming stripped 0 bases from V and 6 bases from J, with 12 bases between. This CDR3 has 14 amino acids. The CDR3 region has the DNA TGTGCCAGCAGTTTAGCGGCAGGGGCGGGCGAGCAGTACTTC. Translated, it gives CASSLAAGAGEQYF.